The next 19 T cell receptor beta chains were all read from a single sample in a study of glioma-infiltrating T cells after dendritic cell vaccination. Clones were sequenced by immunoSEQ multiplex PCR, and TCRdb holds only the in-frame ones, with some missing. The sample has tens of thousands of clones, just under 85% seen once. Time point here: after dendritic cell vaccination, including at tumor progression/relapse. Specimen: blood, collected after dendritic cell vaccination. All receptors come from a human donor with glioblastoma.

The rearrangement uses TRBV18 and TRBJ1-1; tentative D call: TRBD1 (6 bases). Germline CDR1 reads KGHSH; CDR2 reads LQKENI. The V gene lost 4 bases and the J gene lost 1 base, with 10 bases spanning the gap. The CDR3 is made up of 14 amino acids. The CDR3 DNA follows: TGTGCCAGCTCACGGGGACAATGGAACACTGAAGCTTTCTTT. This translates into CASSRGQWNTEAFF.

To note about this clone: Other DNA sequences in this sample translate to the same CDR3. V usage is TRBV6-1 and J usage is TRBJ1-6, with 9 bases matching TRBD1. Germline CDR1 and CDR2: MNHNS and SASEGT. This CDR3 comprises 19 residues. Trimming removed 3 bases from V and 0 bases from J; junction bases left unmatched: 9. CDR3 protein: CASSDRQGGRNSYNSPLHF. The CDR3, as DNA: TGTGCCAGCAGTGATCGACAGGGGGGAAGAAACTCCTATAATTCACCCCTCCACTTT.

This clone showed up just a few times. This CDR3 reads CASSQGAGVRTEAFF. CDR3 coding DNA: TGTGCCAGCTCCCAGGGGGCGGGGGTAAGAACTGAAGCTTTCTTT. The chain is built from TRBV14 and TRBJ1-1, with 8 bases lining up with TRBD1. This CDR3 has 15 amino acids. Germline assignment: CDR1 SGHDN and CDR2 FVKESK. Unmatched junction bases numbered 13, after V lost 8 bases and J lost 5 bases.

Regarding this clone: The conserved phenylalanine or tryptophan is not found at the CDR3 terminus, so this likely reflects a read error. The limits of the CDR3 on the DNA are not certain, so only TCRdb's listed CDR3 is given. The CDR3 loop is CAWSVPAYRPEG. The chain joins TRBV30 to TRBJ1-1. Germline lookup yields CDR1 GTSNPN and CDR2 SVGIG (reference sequence). Counting both end residues, the CDR3 totals 12 amino acids.

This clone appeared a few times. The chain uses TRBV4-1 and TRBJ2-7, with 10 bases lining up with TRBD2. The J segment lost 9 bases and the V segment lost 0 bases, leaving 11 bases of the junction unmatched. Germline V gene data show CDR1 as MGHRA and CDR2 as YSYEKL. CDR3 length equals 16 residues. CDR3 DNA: TGCGCCAGCAGCCAAGATTTCCCTAGCGGGGGTCTAGGGCAGTACTTC. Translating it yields CASSQDFPSGGLGQYF.

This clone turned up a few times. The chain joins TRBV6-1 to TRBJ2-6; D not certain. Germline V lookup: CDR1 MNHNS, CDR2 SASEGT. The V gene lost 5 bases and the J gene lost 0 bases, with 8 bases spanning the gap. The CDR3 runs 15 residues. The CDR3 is CASSQPYSGANVLTF. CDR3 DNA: TGTGCCAGCAGTCAACCCTACTCTGGGGCCAACGTCCTGACTTTC.

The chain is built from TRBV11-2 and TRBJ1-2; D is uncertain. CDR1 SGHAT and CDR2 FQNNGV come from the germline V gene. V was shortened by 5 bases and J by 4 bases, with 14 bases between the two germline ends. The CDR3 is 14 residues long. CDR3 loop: CASSLDAQAYGYTF. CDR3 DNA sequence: TGTGCCAGCAGCCTCGACGCCCAGGCCTATGGCTACACCTTC.

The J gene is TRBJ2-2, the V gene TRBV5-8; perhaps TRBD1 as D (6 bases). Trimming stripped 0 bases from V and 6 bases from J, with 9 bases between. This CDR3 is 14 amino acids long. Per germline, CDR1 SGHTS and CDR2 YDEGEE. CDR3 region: CASSLVQGPGELFF. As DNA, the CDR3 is TGTGCCAGCAGCTTGGTACAGGGCCCCGGGGAGCTGTTTTTT.

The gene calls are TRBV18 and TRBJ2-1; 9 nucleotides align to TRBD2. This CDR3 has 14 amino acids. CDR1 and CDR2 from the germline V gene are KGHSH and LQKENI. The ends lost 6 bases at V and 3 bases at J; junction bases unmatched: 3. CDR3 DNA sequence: TGTGCCAGCTCCCTTAGCGGGGGCTACAATGAGCAGTTCTTC. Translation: CASSLSGGYNEQFF.

CDR3 nucleotide sequence: TGTGCCAGCAGCCAACCCTCACACCTAAGAAGCGCCTACGAGCAGTACTTC. Residues: CASSQPSHLRSAYEQYF. The chain joins TRBV4-2 to TRBJ2-7, with D uncertain. Germline lookup yields CDR1 LGHNA and CDR2 YNFKEQ. Trimming removed 2 bases at V and 2 bases at J, with 19 bases between. The CDR3 is 17 amino acids.

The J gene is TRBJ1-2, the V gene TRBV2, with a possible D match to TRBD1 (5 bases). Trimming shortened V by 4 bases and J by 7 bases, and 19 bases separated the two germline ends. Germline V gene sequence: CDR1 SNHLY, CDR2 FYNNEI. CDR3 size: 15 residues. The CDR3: CASSVLSGVGVGYTF. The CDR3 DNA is TGTGCCAGCAGTGTACTGTCGGGGGTAGGTGTTGGCTACACCTTC.

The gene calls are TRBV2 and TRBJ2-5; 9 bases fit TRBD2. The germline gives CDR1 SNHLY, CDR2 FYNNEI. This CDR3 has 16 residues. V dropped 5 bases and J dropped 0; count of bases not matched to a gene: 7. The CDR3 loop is CASSWVAGEYQETQYF. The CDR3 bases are TGTGCCAGCAGTTGGGTAGCGGGGGAGTACCAAGAGACCCAGTACTTC.

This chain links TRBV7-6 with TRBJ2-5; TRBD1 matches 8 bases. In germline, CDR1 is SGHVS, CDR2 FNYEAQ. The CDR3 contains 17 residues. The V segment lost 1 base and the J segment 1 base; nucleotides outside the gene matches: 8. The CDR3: CASSLEYGDRIQETQYF. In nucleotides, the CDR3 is TGTGCCAGCAGCTTAGAATACGGGGACAGGATCCAAGAGACCCAGTACTTC.

CDR3 loop: CASSTSTGFGEAFF. CDR3 DNA: TGTGCCAGCAGCACCTCGACAGGGTTCGGTGAAGCTTTCTTT. The chain recombines TRBV7-3 with TRBJ1-1, with 7 positions matching TRBD1. Per the germline V gene, CDR1 is SGHTA and CDR2 is FQGTGA. V dropped 5 bases and J dropped 7; count of bases not matched to a gene: 10. The CDR3 has 14 amino acids.

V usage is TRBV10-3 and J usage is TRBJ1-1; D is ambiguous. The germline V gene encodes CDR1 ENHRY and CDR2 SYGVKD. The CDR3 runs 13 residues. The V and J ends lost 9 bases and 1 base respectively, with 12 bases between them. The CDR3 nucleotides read TGTGCCATACTCGGAGAAGGGAACACTGAAGCTTTCTTT. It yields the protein CAILGEGNTEAFF.

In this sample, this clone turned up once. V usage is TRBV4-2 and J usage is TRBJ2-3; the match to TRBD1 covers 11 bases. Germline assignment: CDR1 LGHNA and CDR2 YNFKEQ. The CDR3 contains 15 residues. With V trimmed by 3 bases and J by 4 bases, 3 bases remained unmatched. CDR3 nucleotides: TGTGCCAGCAGCCACCGGGACAGGGGGTCAGATACGCAGTATTTT. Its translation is CASSHRDRGSDTQYF.

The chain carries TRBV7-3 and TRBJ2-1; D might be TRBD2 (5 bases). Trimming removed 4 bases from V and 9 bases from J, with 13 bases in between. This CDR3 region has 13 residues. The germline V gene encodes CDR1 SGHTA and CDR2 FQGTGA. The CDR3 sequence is CASSSPPSSEQFF. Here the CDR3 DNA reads TGTGCCAGCAGCTCCCCCCCTAGCTCTGAGCAGTTCTTC.

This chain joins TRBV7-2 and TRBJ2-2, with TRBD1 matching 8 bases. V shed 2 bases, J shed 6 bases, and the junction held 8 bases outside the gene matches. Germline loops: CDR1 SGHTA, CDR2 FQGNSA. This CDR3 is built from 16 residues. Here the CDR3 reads CASSLWQGAYSGELFF. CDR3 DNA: TGTGCCAGCAGCTTATGGCAGGGGGCGTACTCCGGGGAGCTGTTTTTT.

CDR3 sequence: CASSRGAGGQGEQFF. Here the CDR3 DNA reads TGTGCCAGCAGCCGCGGGGCGGGGGGGCAAGGTGAGCAGTTCTTC. V gene TRBV27 combines with J gene TRBJ2-1, with 9 bases that match TRBD2. The length of the CDR3 is 15 residues. Looked up from germline, CDR1 is MNHEY and CDR2 is SMNVEV (reference sequence). With V trimmed by 6 bases and J by 9 bases, 12 bases remained unmatched.